The present T cell receptor beta chain was sequenced within a study of response to subunit inactivated influenza vaccine. The study's findings and limits: Few new T cells, the authors suggested, are recruited by each seasonal influenza vaccination.

Notes on this clonotype: Antigen: not known.

Trimming pared 5 bases from V and 7 bases from J, leaving 9 bases between. The CDR3 totals 13 residues. TCRdb re-called the RT-PCR reads through MiXCR, storing one row per CDR3 protein. The repertoire includes 500,000 to 600,000 distinct CDR3 sequences, 11% to 15% of them detected once, and 11% sits in the top ten. The chain has TRBV12-3 or TRBV12-4 and TRBJ1-6, with unresolved D. The receptor's source is a man aged 50 to 59 who received an inactivated influenza vaccine. Sample: PBMCs from blood, taken less than 13 days after vaccination. DNA of the CDR3: TGTGCCAGCAGTGTCGCGTTAAATTCACCCCTCCACTTT. Amino acid sequence: CASSVALNSPLHF.